Shown below are 12 T cell receptor beta chains from a single sample sequenced in a study of blood T cells in healthy people across ages. A sample-barcoded 5' primer and a J-beta primer mix were used in a second PCR of about 7 to 11 cycles. TCRdb independently ran MiXCR on the 5' RACE reads; one entry per CDR3 protein. The sample shows some 800,000 distinct CDR3 sequences, 25% of them seen only once. This sample also belongs to another study, concerning T cells of mothers and their children.

The specimen was blood. These receptors all stem from a boy younger than 18 in good health.

The J gene is TRBJ2-5, the V gene TRBV20-1; D is uncertain. V was pared by 8 bases and J by 2 bases, with 12 bases between. This CDR3 is 12 amino acids long. Germline V gene sequence: CDR1 DFQATT, CDR2 SNEGSKA (reference sequence). The chain's CDR3 is CSFLTSQETQYF. The DNA of the CDR3 is TGCAGTTTCTTGACATCGCAAGAGACCCAGTACTTC.

This clonotype appeared many times. J is TRBJ2-1 and V is TRBV11-3; D might be TRBD2 (5 bases). Trimming removed 4 bases from V and 9 bases from J, with 7 bases in between. This CDR3 has 11 residues. CDR1 is SGHNT and CDR2 is YENEEA in the germline V gene. The CDR3 nucleotides read TGTGCCAGCAGCTCCGGGGTTGAGCAGTTCTTC. Translated, it gives CASSSGVEQFF.

This clonotype occurred a few times. V usage is TRBV7-9 and J usage is TRBJ1-6, with TRBD1 matching 8 bases. V gave up 4 bases and J gave up 9 bases; unmatched junction bases: 8. The CDR3 consists of 15 residues. Germline loops: CDR1 SEHNR, CDR2 FQNEAQ (reference sequence). CDR3 protein: CASSSAGGDGSPLHF. CDR3 nucleotides: TGTGCCAGCAGCTCCGCAGGGGGCGATGGTTCACCCCTCCACTTT.

The rearrangement joins TRBV7-2 to TRBJ2-7, with TRBD1 matching over 7 bases. Losses at the gene ends were 8 bases for V and 0 bases for J; bases not matched to a gene: 7. This CDR3 has 14 amino acids. Per germline, CDR1 SGHTA and CDR2 FQGNSA. This chain's CDR3 is CASGGQLSSYEQYF. The CDR3 DNA reads TGTGCCAGCGGGGGACAGCTGAGCTCCTACGAGCAGTACTTC.

The sample holds a few counts of this clonotype. V gene TRBV5-1 combines with J gene TRBJ2-3; 8 bases fit TRBD1. The CDR3 extends over 16 amino acids. CDR1 and CDR2 from the germline V gene are SGHRS and YFSETQ. J was trimmed by 0 bases and V by 2 bases; bases with no gene match: 5. CDR3 nucleotide sequence: TGCGCCAGCAGCTTACGGACAGGGAGTAGCACAGATACGCAGTATTTT. As protein: CASSLRTGSSTDTQYF.

The table lists this clonotype with a few counts. This chain uses TRBV5-5 with TRBJ2-7; D uncertain. CDR3 length equals 14 residues. Germline CDR1 and CDR2: SGHKS and YYEKEE (reference sequence). The germline V and J ends were trimmed by 0 bases and 0 bases, with 7 bases remaining between them. CDR3 bases: TGTGCCAGCAGCTTGGCCTCTTACTCCTACGAGCAGTACTTC. Its protein product is CASSLASYSYEQYF. Filled out from reference TRBV5-5 and TRBJ2-7, the complete variable domain reads DAGVTQSPTHLIKTRGQQVTLRCSPISGHKSVSWYQQVLGQGPQFIFQYYEKEERGRGNFPDRFSARQFPNYSSELNVNALLLGDSALYLCASSLASYSYEQYFGPGTRLTVT.

The rearrangement links TRBV19 to TRBJ2-5, with D uncertain. The V end was cut by 3 bases, the J end by 3 bases, with 5 bases between. Germline V gene sequence: CDR1 LNHDA, CDR2 SQIVND (reference sequence). The length of the CDR3 is 12 residues. The CDR3 sequence is CASSMSEETQYF. Here the CDR3 DNA reads TGTGCCAGTAGTATGTCAGAAGAGACCCAGTACTTC.

The chain has TRBV24-1 and TRBJ2-5; TRBD1 matches 7 bases. The CDR3 runs 15 residues. CDR1 is KGHDR and CDR2 is SFDVKD in the germline V gene. The ends lost 3 bases at V and 6 bases at J; junction bases unmatched: 9. CDR3 residues: CATSDPDRIGKTQYF. Written as DNA, the CDR3 is TGTGCCACCAGTGATCCGGACAGGATTGGGAAGACCCAGTACTTC.

This clonotype occurred a few times. The gene calls are TRBV7-2 and TRBJ2-1; possibly TRBD1 for D (6 bases). Per the germline V gene, CDR1 is SGHTA and CDR2 is FQGNSA. V shed 4 bases and J shed 8 bases, with 21 bases lying between them. The CDR3 consists of 16 residues. CDR3: CASSSKPDRWVDEQFF. CDR3 DNA sequence: TGTGCCAGCAGCTCGAAACCGGACAGATGGGTAGATGAGCAGTTCTTC.

This clonotype was detected a few times. The V gene is TRBV4-3, the J gene TRBJ2-3; TRBD1 matches at 7 bases. The CDR3 is 16 amino acids. The germline V gene encodes CDR1 LGHNA and CDR2 YSLEER. With V trimmed by 0 bases and J by 5 bases, 8 bases remained unmatched. The CDR3 DNA sequence: TGCGCCAGCAGCCAAGAAGGGACAGCGATTAAAGATACGCAGTATTTT. This encodes CASSQEGTAIKDTQYF.

This clonotype was observed a handful of times. The V and J genes are TRBV2 and TRBJ2-1; TRBD2 agrees at 15 bases. With V trimmed by 6 bases and J by 8 bases, 5 bases remained unmatched. The CDR3 loop spans 15 amino acids. CDR1 is SNHLY and CDR2 is FYNNEI in the germline V gene. The CDR3 sequence: CASRLGLAGGDEQFF. The CDR3 bases are TGTGCCAGCAGACTCGGACTAGCGGGAGGGGATGAGCAGTTCTTC.

The chain recombines TRBV27 with TRBJ2-7, with unresolved D. The CDR3 runs to 14 residues. Germline-derived CDR1 and CDR2 are MNHEY and SMNVEV (reference sequence). Deletions cut 6 bases from V and 2 bases from J, with 14 bases between. The chain's CDR3 is CASSFTDSTYEQYF. The CDR3 DNA reads as TGTGCCAGCAGCTTTACTGACTCTACCTACGAGCAGTACTTC.